The rows below give T cell receptor beta chains drawn from one sample of a study of identical twins. From the 5' RACE reads, TCRdb called clonotypes with MiXCR, one entry per CDR3 protein. The sample shows hundreds of thousands of distinct CDR3 sequences, 8.5% to 9% of them seen only once. These data were also reused for a study on yellow fever vaccine responses in identical twins.

Sample: PBMCs. Receptor source: a woman aged 18-35 years in good health. Each CDR3 is given with its conserved first and last residue. Fields, in order: J gene, D gene, clone size, V gene, CDR3 DNA, CDR3 protein. D genes are given only for firm matches. Clone size is given for some rows only: seen once, a few or many times, or a class if the clone is expanded.

J gene: TRBJ2-2
D gene: NA
clone size: many
V gene: TRBV7-7
CDR3 DNA: TGTGCTAGCAGCTCTTTGGACTCAAACACCGGGGAGCTGTTTTTT
CDR3 protein: CASSSLDSNTGELFF

J gene: TRBJ1-6
D gene: NA
clone size: many
V gene: TRBV12-3/TRBV12-4
CDR3 DNA: TGTGCCAGCAGTCTGGGGGGGGTCAATTCACCCCTCCACTTT
CDR3 protein: CASSLGGVNSPLHF

J gene: TRBJ2-2
D gene: NA
clone size: NA
V gene: TRBV5-6
CDR3 DNA: TGTGCCAGCAGCTTGAATGGGGGCGTGAACACCGGGGAGCTGTTTTTT
CDR3 protein: CASSLNGGVNTGELFF

J gene: TRBJ2-7
D gene: TRBD1
clone size: NA
V gene: TRBV29-1
CDR3 DNA: TGCAGCGTAGGCCCGGGACAGGGCTACGAGCAGTACTTC
CDR3 protein: CSVGPGQGYEQYF

J gene: TRBJ2-5
D gene: NA
clone size: many
V gene: TRBV29-1
CDR3 DNA: TGCAGCGTTCCGGGTGGGGGACCTACCCAAAGAGGAGAGACCCAGTACTTC
CDR3 protein: CSVPGGGPTQRGETQYF

J gene: TRBJ2-1
D gene: TRBD2
clone size: once
V gene: TRBV28
CDR3 DNA: TGTGCCAGCAGTTTTCCGGGGGGGTACTCCTACAATGAGCAGTTCTTC
CDR3 protein: CASSFPGGYSYNEQFF

J gene: TRBJ1-1
D gene: TRBD1
clone size: NA
V gene: TRBV6-2/TRBV6-3
CDR3 DNA: TGTGCCAGCAGTTACGGGGGATCGGGACAGCGGGCCACTGAAGCTTTCTTT
CDR3 protein: CASSYGGSGQRATEAFF

J gene: TRBJ2-7
D gene: NA
clone size: few
V gene: TRBV29-1
CDR3 DNA: TGCAGCGTTGGAAAGACACTTCTCGGCGAGCAGTACTTC
CDR3 protein: CSVGKTLLGEQYF

J gene: TRBJ2-3
D gene: TRBD2
clone size: few
V gene: TRBV20-1
CDR3 DNA: TGCAGTGCTAGCGGGCTAGCGGGGACCCTGCGGTGGGATACGCAGTATTTT
CDR3 protein: CSASGLAGTLRWDTQYF

J gene: TRBJ2-3
D gene: TRBD2
clone size: NA
V gene: TRBV10-2
CDR3 DNA: TGCGCCAGCAGTGGCGGGGGGGGCCCAGATACGCAGTATTTT
CDR3 protein: CASSGGGGPDTQYF

J gene: TRBJ2-1
D gene: NA
clone size: many
V gene: TRBV10-3
CDR3 DNA: TGTGCCATCACCCCCGGAGGTGAGCAGTTCTTC
CDR3 protein: CAITPGGEQFF

J gene: TRBJ2-5
D gene: NA
clone size: NA
V gene: TRBV4-3
CDR3 DNA: TGCGCCAGCAGCCAAGATTTTTCTGCGGAGACCCAGTACTTC
CDR3 protein: CASSQDFSAETQYF

J gene: TRBJ1-2
D gene: TRBD1
clone size: NA
V gene: TRBV15
CDR3 DNA: TGTGCCACCAGCAGAGGCCGGCAGGACAGGGGATACGGCTACACCTTC
CDR3 protein: CATSRGRQDRGYGYTF

J gene: TRBJ1-2
D gene: NA
clone size: few
V gene: TRBV10-2
CDR3 DNA: TGCGCCAGCAGTGAGGCAGCCCGGCCTAACTATGGCTACACCTTC
CDR3 protein: CASSEAARPNYGYTF

J gene: TRBJ2-1
D gene: NA
clone size: few
V gene: TRBV9
CDR3 DNA: TGTGCCAGCAGCGTAGACAACGGTGAGCAGTTCTTC
CDR3 protein: CASSVDNGEQFF

J gene: TRBJ2-1
D gene: TRBD2
clone size: few
V gene: TRBV12-3/TRBV12-4
CDR3 DNA: TGTGCCAGCAACCGACGGGGGGGCCGAATCGATGAGCAGTTCTTC
CDR3 protein: CASNRRGGRIDEQFF

J gene: TRBJ1-1
D gene: NA
clone size: few
V gene: TRBV14
CDR3 DNA: TGTGCCAGCGCTCCTTCCTTCTACACTGAAGCTTTCTTT
CDR3 protein: CASAPSFYTEAFF

J gene: TRBJ2-7
D gene: NA
clone size: few
V gene: TRBV30
CDR3 DNA: TGTGCCTGGCGGGACGGAGGCTACGAGCAGTACTTC
CDR3 protein: CAWRDGGYEQYF